The 10 T cell receptor beta chains given below trace back to one sample, sequenced in a study of human thymus T cells. Resections from corrective heart surgery supplied the thymus tissue. Here immunoSEQ multiplex PCR was the method, and the copy in TCRdb shows in-frame clones only, minus some. The data hold tens of thousands of clones, with roughly 94% observed a single time. The sequenced material came from thymus tissue. These receptors were obtained from a girl under two years old with a congenital heart defect but otherwise immunologically healthy.

The chain carries TRBV11-2 and TRBJ2-7; either TRBD1 or TRBD2 may fit D (6 bases each). Germline values: CDR1 SGHAT, CDR2 FQNNGV. Trimming stripped 5 bases from V and 6 bases from J, with 11 bases between. The length of the CDR3 is 12 residues. This chain's CDR3 is CASSQRGAEQYF. CDR3 nucleotide sequence: TGTGCCAGCAGCCAAAGGGGGGCCGAGCAGTACTTC. The full variable domain, in which reference TRBV11-2 and TRBJ2-7 provide the parts outside the CDR3, is EAGVAQSPRYKIIEKRQSVAFWCNPISGHATLYWYQQILGQGPKLLIQFQNNGVVDDSQLPKDRFSAERLKGVDSTLKIQPAKLEDSAVYLCASSQRGAEQYFGPGTRLTVT.

The chain couples TRBV6-6 to TRBJ2-7, with 9 bases aligning to TRBD1. Germline V lookup: CDR1 MNHNY, CDR2 SVGAGI (reference sequence). The CDR3 is made up of 15 amino acids. Losses at the gene ends were 5 bases for V and 2 bases for J; bases not matched to a gene: 7. The CDR3 DNA follows: TGTGCCAGCAGTCGGCCGGGACAGGGCACCTACGAGCAGTACTTC. Translated: CASSRPGQGTYEQYF.

J is TRBJ1-2 and V is TRBV5-1; 9 bases align to TRBD1. The CDR3 loop spans 22 amino acids. V shed 0 bases and J 5 bases; nucleotides not matched to a gene: 26. Germline CDR1 reads SGHRS; CDR2 reads YFSETQ. CDR3 DNA: TGCGCCAGCAGCTTGGCAGGGACAGGGCGGTCACGATACCTAAGGCTGGTATATGGCTACACCTTC. Amino acids: CASSLAGTGRSRYLRLVYGYTF.

The rearrangement joins TRBV4-3 to TRBJ2-5; the match to TRBD1 covers 8 bases. The junction had 4 bases not matched to a gene; V was cut back by 1 base and J by 6 bases. The length of the CDR3 is 14 residues. From germline, CDR1 is LGHNA and CDR2 YSLEER. Here the CDR3 DNA reads TGCGCCAGCAGCCAAGGGACAGGGAGGAAGACCCAGTACTTC. It is translated as CASSQGTGRKTQYF.

The J gene is TRBJ2-3, the V gene TRBV28; perhaps TRBD2 as D (6 bases). V lost 2 bases to trimming and J lost 2 bases, with 11 bases between them. The CDR3 runs 15 residues. Germline loops: CDR1 MDHEN, CDR2 SYDVKM. The DNA for the CDR3 is TGTGCCAGCAGTTTAGGGGCTAGCGCCACAGATACGCAGTATTTT. Residues: CASSLGASATDTQYF.

This clone has only one observation. V usage is TRBV11-2 and J usage is TRBJ2-7; the D call may be TRBD1 or TRBD2 (7 bases each). Germline V lookup: CDR1 SGHAT, CDR2 FQNNGV. Trimming removed 1 base at V and 2 bases at J, with 12 bases between. The CDR3 sequence is 15 residues long. The CDR3 nucleotides are TGTGCCAGCAGCTTAGCCCCAGGGGGGGCCTACGAGCAGTACTTC. It codes for CASSLAPGGAYEQYF.

The CDR3 reads CSASSGRAFF. In DNA form, the CDR3 reads TGCAGTGCCTCCTCCGGCAGAGCTTTCTTT. This chain connects TRBV20-1 to TRBJ1-1; D not certain. Germline CDR1 is DFQATT and CDR2 is SNEGSKA (reference sequence). This CDR3 spans 10 amino acids. With 6 bases removed from V and 10 bases from J, the gap between germline ends came to 12 bases.

J is TRBJ2-3 and V is TRBV7-9; 14 bases align to TRBD2. V was pared by 6 bases and J by 3 bases, with 5 bases of the junction left unmatched. The CDR3 has 16 amino acids. Germline loops: CDR1 SEHNR, CDR2 FQNEAQ (reference sequence). The CDR3 coding sequence is TGTGCCAGCAGGGGACTAGCGGGAGTGGGGACAGATACGCAGTATTTT. Amino acid sequence: CASRGLAGVGTDTQYF. Combining the CDR3 with reference TRBV7-9 and TRBJ2-3 gives the whole variable domain DTGVSQNPRHKITKRGQNVTFRCDPISEHNRLYWYRQTLGQGPEFLTYFQNEAQLEKSRLLSDRFSAERPKGSFSTLEIQRTEQGDSAMYLCASRGLAGVGTDTQYFGPGTRLTVL.

This chain connects TRBV27 to TRBJ1-3; perhaps TRBD1 as D (5 bases). This CDR3 contains 18 residues. V gave up 0 bases and J gave up 3 bases, with 18 bases separating them. CDR1 is MNHEY and CDR2 is SMNVEV in the germline V gene (reference sequence). DNA of the CDR3: TGTGCCAGCAGTTTATCGGCGCCGGGACCGCTCCATGGAAACACCATATATTTT. Its protein is CASSLSAPGPLHGNTIYF.

The genes are TRBV2 and TRBJ2-7; D is unclear. Trimming took 3 bases from V and 2 from J, leaving 11 bases between them. Germline V CDR1 and CDR2: SNHLY, FYNNEI. The CDR3 loop spans 14 amino acids. CDR3 loop: CASSDRPHTYEQYF. In DNA form, the CDR3 reads TGTGCCAGCAGTGACAGACCTCATACCTACGAGCAGTACTTC.